The 14 T cell receptor beta chains given below trace back to one sample, sequenced in a study of T cells in Graves' hyperthyroidism and ophthalmopathy. There were TCR beta CDR3 regions amplified from RNA transcripts. The HTBI primer set served for first-round RT-PCR of the TCR CDR3. TCRdb processed the multiplex PCR reads anew with MiXCR; each CDR3 protein has one entry. The repertoire has 490,000 or so distinct CDR3 sequences, 15% to 20% of them found once; the top ten carry approximately 48%. Sequenced material: blood. These TCRs come from a middle-aged man with Graves' ophthalmopathy.

This clonotype was found many times. The V and J genes are TRBV7-8 and TRBJ1-1; D gene unclear. V gave up 3 bases and J gave up 3 bases, with 17 bases separating them. Germline CDR1 SGHVS, CDR2 FQNEAQ. The CDR3 has 16 residues. The CDR3 DNA reads TGTGCCAGCAGCTTGACTCGAGGGAGCCGGGACACTGAAGCTTTCTTT. It encodes CASSLTRGSRDTEAFF.

This clonotype was recorded many times. V is TRBV6-1 and J is TRBJ1-1; the match to TRBD1 covers 8 bases. The CDR3 runs 15 residues. Germline V lookup: CDR1 MNHNS, CDR2 SASEGT. Unmatched junction bases numbered 4, after V lost 4 bases and J lost 0 bases. The CDR3 region is CASSALQGVNTEAFF. The CDR3 DNA reads TGTGCCAGCAGTGCCCTACAGGGGGTGAACACTGAAGCTTTCTTT.

The V call is TRBV15, the J call TRBJ2-1, with a weak D call TRBD1 (7 bases). The CDR3 has 16 amino acids. Germline loops: CDR1 LNHNV, CDR2 YYDKDF (reference sequence). Trimming removed 0 bases at V and 9 bases at J, with 18 bases between. The CDR3 DNA sequence: TGTGCCACCAGCAGAGATCCAGGGGGGAGTGGTAGTGAGCAGTTCTTC. It codes for CATSRDPGGSGSEQFF. The full variable domain, with the rest looked up from reference TRBV15 and TRBJ2-1, is DAMVIQNPRYQVTQFGKPVTLSCSQTLNHNVMYWYQQKSSQAPKLLFHYYDKDFNNEADTPDNFQSRRPNTSFCFLDIRSPGLGDTAMYLCATSRDPGGSGSEQFFGPGTRLTVL.

This clonotype was seen a few times. The rearrangement links TRBV5-4 to TRBJ2-1, with 8 bases that match TRBD2. Germline V gene lookup returns CDR1 SGHNT and CDR2 YYREEE (reference sequence). Unmatched junction bases numbered 5, after V lost 1 base and J lost 5 bases. This CDR3 has 15 amino acids. CDR3 region: CASSLTGGPHNEQFF. CDR3 DNA sequence: TGTGCCAGCAGCTTGACGGGAGGGCCGCACAATGAGCAGTTCTTC.

The chain links TRBV3-1 to TRBJ2-5, with 7 positions matching TRBD2. Germline V gene lookup returns CDR1 LGHDT and CDR2 YNNKEL (reference sequence). This CDR3 contains 17 residues. Germline trimming cut 5 bases from V and 0 bases from J; bases unmatched to any gene: 12. CDR3 nucleotides: TGTGCCAGCAGCTCCCTGAGAGTGGCGGGGGACCAAGAGACCCAGTACTTC. It translates to CASSSLRVAGDQETQYF.

V is TRBV2 and J is TRBJ1-1; possibly TRBD1 for D (6 bases). The CDR3 is made up of 13 amino acids. V was cut by 1 base and J by 7 bases, with 10 bases left in between. CDR1 is SNHLY and CDR2 is FYNNEI in the germline V gene. This CDR3 is CASSEDGDIEAFF. The CDR3, as DNA: TGTGCCAGCAGTGAAGACGGGGACATTGAAGCTTTCTTT.

The chain carries TRBV5-5 and TRBJ1-2, with 9 bases matching TRBD1. The CDR3 covers 13 residues. With V trimmed by 5 bases and J by 6 bases, 5 bases remained unmatched. Germline V CDR1 and CDR2: SGHKS, YYEKEE (reference sequence). The CDR3 sequence is CASRNTGGDGYTF. The CDR3 DNA reads TGTGCCAGCAGAAATACAGGGGGCGATGGCTACACCTTC.

The chain combines TRBV29-1 with TRBJ2-3; D may match TRBD1 or TRBD2 (5 bases each). The germline V gene encodes CDR1 SQVTM and CDR2 ANQGSEA. This CDR3 spans 13 amino acids. Trimming stripped 8 bases from V and 2 bases from J, with 14 bases between. The CDR3 protein is CSSSEGTTDTQYF. The DNA of the CDR3 is TGCAGCTCTTCTGAGGGGACCACAGATACGCAGTATTTT.

This clonotype was counted at least ten times. This chain uses TRBV7-2 with TRBJ1-5, with D tentatively TRBD1 (5 bases). The V and J ends lost 5 bases and 7 bases respectively, with 15 bases between them. The CDR3 covers 14 residues. In germline, CDR1 is SGHTA, CDR2 FQGNSA. The CDR3 DNA sequence: TGTGCCAGCAGCATGGGACTCCGAGGGCAGCCCCAGCATTTT. Residues: CASSMGLRGQPQHF. The full variable domain, rest sourced from reference TRBV7-2 and TRBJ1-5, is GAGVSQSPSNKVTEKGKDVELRCDPISGHTALYWYRQSLGQGLEFLIYFQGNSAPDKSGLPSDRFSAERTGGSVSTLTIQRTQQEDSAVYLCASSMGLRGQPQHFGDGTRLSIL.

CDR3 region: CASSSGTGWSSYEKLFF. The CDR3 DNA reads as TGTGCCAGCTCATCCGGGACAGGGTGGTCGTCTTACGAAAAACTGTTTTTT. The J gene is TRBJ1-4, the V gene TRBV18; TRBD1 aligns across 9 bases. CDR1 and CDR2 from the germline V gene are KGHSH and LQKENI. The J segment lost 8 bases and the V segment lost 5 bases, leaving 15 bases of the junction unmatched. This CDR3 has 17 amino acids.

This clonotype has ten or more counts. The chain couples TRBV7-2 to TRBJ2-3; the D gene is possibly TRBD1 (5 bases). Deletions cut 2 bases from V and 2 bases from J, with 11 bases between. The CDR3 consists of 15 residues. CDR1 is SGHTA, CDR2 FQGNSA, per germline. The CDR3 DNA is TGTGCCAGCAGCTTATTTGGGGCCAACACAGATACGCAGTATTTT. It encodes CASSLFGANTDTQYF.

This clonotype was counted many times. The chain carries TRBV30 and TRBJ1-1; no reliable D call. CDR1 and CDR2 from the germline V gene are GTSNPN and SVGIG (reference sequence). Trimming stripped 0 bases from V and 4 bases from J, with 15 bases between. The CDR3 is 15 amino acids. In DNA form, the CDR3 reads TGTGCCTGGAGTGTACCTAACAATCCGGGCACTGAAGCTTTCTTT. Translating gives CAWSVPNNPGTEAFF.

This rearrangement joins TRBV7-3 to TRBJ2-1; 12 positions agree with TRBD2. With 10 bases clipped from V and 4 bases from J, the junction kept 5 bases outside the gene matches. Germline CDR1 reads SGHTA; CDR2 reads FQGTGA. The CDR3 consists of 14 residues. The CDR3 loop reads CATRLAGGYNEQFF. DNA for the CDR3: TGTGCCACCCGCCTAGCGGGAGGGTACAATGAGCAGTTCTTC.

This sequence joins TRBV6-9 and TRBJ1-3; TRBD1 matches at 8 bases. CDR1 MNHGY and CDR2 SVAAGI come from the germline V gene. The CDR3 has 16 residues. J lost 7 bases, V lost 3 bases, and 11 bases had no gene match. The CDR3 nucleotides read TGTGCCAGCAGTTACTCGAATGGACAGGGACCGAACACCATATATTTT. Translation gives CASSYSNGQGPNTIYF.